These T cell receptor beta chains were read from a single sample in a study of early T cells in non-severe SARS-CoV-2 infection. TCRdb re-derived calls from the 5' RACE reads in MiXCR, one entry per CDR3 protein. Of 35,000 to 55,000 distinct CDR3 sequences detected, roughly 11% appear once; the ten largest clones hold roughly a fifth. The sample taken for sequencing was whole blood. These receptors were obtained from an adult who was a healthcare worker with PCR-confirmed SARS-CoV-2 infection or an uninfected control (not recorded which). Each CDR3 is given with its conserved first and last residue. A D gene is named only where the DNA matches it firmly. A row's size may be missing; if present it is once, few, many or a size class.

d_gene: TRBD1
abundance: many
j_gene: TRBJ2-2
v_gene: TRBV12-3/TRBV12-4
CDR3nt: TGTGCCAGCAGTTTATCCTCCGGCAGGGGGCATCAGGAGCTGTTTTTT
CDR3aa: CASSLSSGRGHQELFF

d_gene: TRBD2
abundance: medium-sized
j_gene: TRBJ2-1
v_gene: TRBV30
CDR3nt: TGTGCCTGGACGTTCGGGAGGGCCGGTGAGCAGTTCTTC
CDR3aa: CAWTFGRAGEQFF

d_gene: NA
abundance: NA
j_gene: TRBJ2-7
v_gene: TRBV7-9
CDR3nt: TGTGCCAGCAGCCCCCCGGGAGCTCTCTCCTACGAGCAGTACTTC
CDR3aa: CASSPPGALSYEQYF

d_gene: TRBD1
abundance: few
j_gene: TRBJ2-7
v_gene: TRBV6-1
CDR3nt: TGTGCCAGCACCGAAACGGACAGGGTCGACTACGAGCAGTACTTC
CDR3aa: CASTETDRVDYEQYF

d_gene: NA
abundance: NA
j_gene: TRBJ2-7
v_gene: TRBV6-2/TRBV6-3
CDR3nt: TGTGCCAGCAGTTACTCGGACGCCCTGGGAGAGCAGTACTTC
CDR3aa: CASSYSDALGEQYF

d_gene: NA
abundance: many
j_gene: TRBJ1-1
v_gene: TRBV20-1
CDR3nt: TGCAGTGCTAGGAGGACCCAATTGAACACTGAAGCTTTCTTT
CDR3aa: CSARRTQLNTEAFF

d_gene: NA
abundance: few
j_gene: TRBJ1-1
v_gene: TRBV20-1
CDR3nt: TGCAGTGCCGAAGGGCCGATGAACACTGAAGCTTTCTTT
CDR3aa: CSAEGPMNTEAFF

d_gene: NA
abundance: NA
j_gene: TRBJ2-7
v_gene: TRBV25-1
CDR3nt: TGTGCCAGCAGTGCCCGGGGACGATTTGGGGCCTACGAGCAGTACTTC
CDR3aa: CASSARGRFGAYEQYF

d_gene: NA
abundance: many
j_gene: TRBJ2-7
v_gene: TRBV29-1
CDR3nt: TGCAGCGTTGGGTCCAGGGGAGGATCCTACGAGCAGTACTTC
CDR3aa: CSVGSRGGSYEQYF

d_gene: NA
abundance: many
j_gene: TRBJ2-3
v_gene: TRBV11-2
CDR3nt: TGTGCCAGCAGCTTAGTGCGCACAGATACGCAGTATTTT
CDR3aa: CASSLVRTDTQYF

d_gene: NA
abundance: NA
j_gene: TRBJ1-1
v_gene: TRBV29-1
CDR3nt: TGCAGCTACCGTACCTCTGAAGCTTTCTTT
CDR3aa: CSYRTSEAFF

d_gene: TRBD2
abundance: many
j_gene: TRBJ2-5
v_gene: TRBV29-1
CDR3nt: TGCAGCGTTGAAGAGGTCGGGAGGGCTGTGAGCCAAGAGACCCAGTACTTC
CDR3aa: CSVEEVGRAVSQETQYF

d_gene: TRBD2
abundance: NA
j_gene: TRBJ2-1
v_gene: TRBV28
CDR3nt: TGTGCCAGCACGGGAGGGGGCTCCTACAATGAGCAGTTCTTC
CDR3aa: CASTGGGSYNEQFF

d_gene: NA
abundance: few
j_gene: TRBJ2-3
v_gene: TRBV11-2
CDR3nt: TGTGCCAGCAGCTTATGGGGGTGGAACCAAGGGCACACAGATACGCAGTATTTT
CDR3aa: CASSLWGWNQGHTDTQYF

d_gene: TRBD1
abundance: many
j_gene: TRBJ1-5
v_gene: TRBV6-2/TRBV6-3
CDR3nt: TGTGCCAGCAGTTATACTTGGACAGGACGAAATCAGCCCCAGCATTTT
CDR3aa: CASSYTWTGRNQPQHF

d_gene: NA
abundance: many
j_gene: TRBJ2-1
v_gene: TRBV9
CDR3nt: TGTGCCAGCAGCCCAAGGACTACTCCTGAGCAGTTCTTC
CDR3aa: CASSPRTTPEQFF

d_gene: NA
abundance: NA
j_gene: TRBJ2-7
v_gene: TRBV25-1
CDR3nt: TGTGCCAGCAGAGAGCCCGGGACAAGCTACGAGCAGTACTTC
CDR3aa: CASREPGTSYEQYF

d_gene: NA
abundance: few
j_gene: TRBJ1-1
v_gene: TRBV28
CDR3nt: TGTGCCAGCAGTTTACTTTTCAGGGGCGACACTGAAGCTTTCTTT
CDR3aa: CASSLLFRGDTEAFF

d_gene: NA
abundance: few
j_gene: TRBJ1-1
v_gene: TRBV7-2
CDR3nt: TGTGCCAGCAGCCAATACTCCGAGGCTGAAGCTTTCTTT
CDR3aa: CASSQYSEAEAFF

d_gene: NA
abundance: medium-sized
j_gene: TRBJ2-1
v_gene: TRBV29-1
CDR3nt: TGCAGCTTCGTTGGGGGAGCCTCCTACAATGAGCAGTTCTTC
CDR3aa: CSFVGGASYNEQFF

d_gene: NA
abundance: many
j_gene: TRBJ2-5
v_gene: TRBV7-2
CDR3nt: TGTGCCAGCAGCTTTCAAGAGACCCAGTACTTC
CDR3aa: CASSFQETQYF

d_gene: NA
abundance: few
j_gene: TRBJ2-3
v_gene: TRBV7-2
CDR3nt: TGTGCCAGCAGCTTAAGCATGGGGAAGACGCAGTATTTT
CDR3aa: CASSLSMGKTQYF

d_gene: NA
abundance: many
j_gene: TRBJ2-6
v_gene: TRBV15
CDR3nt: TGTGCCACCAGCAGAGACCCAGCCTCTGGGGCCAACGTCCTGACTTTC
CDR3aa: CATSRDPASGANVLTF

d_gene: TRBD1
abundance: few
j_gene: TRBJ2-1
v_gene: TRBV5-1
CDR3nt: TGCGCCAGCAGCTTGAATGGACAGGGGGCCGGCAATGAGCAGTTCTTC
CDR3aa: CASSLNGQGAGNEQFF

d_gene: NA
abundance: NA
j_gene: TRBJ2-1
v_gene: TRBV28
CDR3nt: TGTGCCAGCAGTCCGCGGAGAGCGCAGTTCTTC
CDR3aa: CASSPRRAQFF

d_gene: TRBD1
abundance: many
j_gene: TRBJ2-7
v_gene: TRBV19
CDR3nt: TGTGCCAGTAGTAAGCCGGGACAGTACAACGAGCAGTACTTC
CDR3aa: CASSKPGQYNEQYF

d_gene: TRBD2
abundance: many
j_gene: TRBJ2-1
v_gene: TRBV7-3
CDR3nt: TGTGCCAGCAGCTTAATAGACGCGGGGGGCTGGAATGAGCAGTTCTTC
CDR3aa: CASSLIDAGGWNEQFF

d_gene: NA
abundance: NA
j_gene: TRBJ1-2
v_gene: TRBV28
CDR3nt: TGTGCCAGCAGACAGGGTCTAGCCTATGGCTACACCTTC
CDR3aa: CASRQGLAYGYTF

d_gene: NA
abundance: NA
j_gene: TRBJ2-3
v_gene: TRBV3-1
CDR3nt: TGTGCCAGCAGCCCCCAGGTTACAGGGGTGGAGGGGACGCAGTATTTT
CDR3aa: CASSPQVTGVEGTQYF

d_gene: NA
abundance: many
j_gene: TRBJ2-7
v_gene: TRBV20-1
CDR3nt: TGCGGATACCCGAGCTCCTACGAGCAGTACTTC
CDR3aa: CGYPSSYEQYF

d_gene: TRBD2
abundance: NA
j_gene: TRBJ2-7
v_gene: TRBV2
CDR3nt: TGTGCCAGCAGTGAATATTTGCTAGCGGGAGGCTACGAGCAGTACTTC
CDR3aa: CASSEYLLAGGYEQYF

d_gene: NA
abundance: NA
j_gene: TRBJ1-3
v_gene: TRBV28
CDR3nt: TGTGCCAGCAGTCCGCTCGGTGGGTCTGGAAACACCATATATTTT
CDR3aa: CASSPLGGSGNTIYF

d_gene: NA
abundance: NA
j_gene: TRBJ1-2
v_gene: TRBV28
CDR3nt: TGTGCCAGCGCCGGGGCCTATGGCTACACCTTC
CDR3aa: CASAGAYGYTF

d_gene: NA
abundance: NA
j_gene: TRBJ1-5
v_gene: TRBV28
CDR3nt: TGTGCCAGCAGTTTATGGGGCGCTAGCAATCAGCCCCAGCATTTT
CDR3aa: CASSLWGASNQPQHF

d_gene: NA
abundance: NA
j_gene: TRBJ1-5
v_gene: TRBV4-1
CDR3nt: TGCGCCAGCAGCCAGCTGAACTTAGTCGGCAATCAGCCCCAGCATTTT
CDR3aa: CASSQLNLVGNQPQHF

d_gene: TRBD1
abundance: NA
j_gene: TRBJ1-6
v_gene: TRBV7-9
CDR3nt: TGTGCCAGCAGCCAAGATGGGACAGGGGGATTGTCACCCCTCCACTTT
CDR3aa: CASSQDGTGGLSPLHF

d_gene: TRBD2
abundance: NA
j_gene: TRBJ2-3
v_gene: TRBV6-5
CDR3nt: TGTGCCAGCAGTTATGGTCCTAGCGGGCTTGATACGCAGTATTTT
CDR3aa: CASSYGPSGLDTQYF

d_gene: NA
abundance: many
j_gene: TRBJ2-1
v_gene: TRBV5-4
CDR3nt: TGTGCCAGCAGCCAGGACTACCAGGACAATGAGCAGTTCTTC
CDR3aa: CASSQDYQDNEQFF

d_gene: TRBD2
abundance: few
j_gene: TRBJ2-3
v_gene: TRBV20-1
CDR3nt: TGCAGTGCTAGCTCTAGCGGCGGCACAGATACGCAGTATTTT
CDR3aa: CSASSSGGTDTQYF

d_gene: NA
abundance: many
j_gene: TRBJ2-1
v_gene: TRBV6-5
CDR3nt: TGTGCCAGCAGTTACTTTTCTAGCGTTGGGGCTTATGAGCAGTTCTTC
CDR3aa: CASSYFSSVGAYEQFF

d_gene: TRBD1
abundance: NA
j_gene: TRBJ2-1
v_gene: TRBV3-1
CDR3nt: TGTGCCAGCAGCCGGACAGGGGATGAGCAGTTCTTC
CDR3aa: CASSRTGDEQFF

d_gene: TRBD2
abundance: many
j_gene: TRBJ2-7
v_gene: TRBV20-1
CDR3nt: TGCAGTGCCGCTGAGGGAGGGTCGAACGGGCAGTACTTC
CDR3aa: CSAAEGGSNGQYF